This TCR beta chain derives from a study of cytomegalovirus exposure and HLA in healthy donors. The study ran its PCR with 60 Vbeta and 13 Jbeta primers. Measured with immunoSEQ multiplex PCR; TCRdb has only the in-frame clones, and not every one. The sample yields 85,000 to 100,000 clones, roughly 60% seen once. Germline-derived CDR1 and CDR2 are SEHNR and FQNEAQ (reference sequence). V was cut by 4 bases and J by 5 bases, with 21 bases left in between. The CDR3 is 16 amino acids. Material for sequencing was PBMCs. The sequence came from a human donor in good health. This chain links TRBV7-9 with TRBJ2-7, with D maybe TRBD1 (7 bases). CDR3 in amino acids: CASSSHRQGLSDEQYF. The CDR3 nucleotides read TGTGCCAGCAGCTCCCACCGACAGGGACTTTCGGACGAGCAGTACTTC.